This passage covers 32 T cell receptor beta chains from one sample sequenced in a study of T-cell reconstitution after alpha-beta-depleted transplantation in children. Unique molecular identifiers were used in preparing the TCRbeta library. A single record per CDR3 protein comes from TCRdb applying MiXCR to the PCR reads. The table records about 360,000 distinct CDR3 sequences, about an eighth of them present only once. The sample here was PBMCs, taken from the stem cell graft. The receptors originated from a human donor who donated a stem cell graft to a child with Fanconi anemia.

There are a few counts of this clonotype. This chain connects TRBV29-1 to TRBJ1-1; no definite D call. This CDR3 spans 14 amino acids. V was pared by 3 bases and J by 6 bases, with 17 bases between. The V gene's germline CDR1 is SQVTM and CDR2 ANQGSEA. CDR3 in amino acids: CSVEEIGMTAEAFF. The DNA for the CDR3 is TGCAGCGTTGAGGAAATAGGGATGACGGCTGAAGCTTTCTTT. The complete variable domain, with remaining parts taken from reference TRBV29-1 and TRBJ1-1, reads SAVISQKPSRDICQRGTSLTIQCQVDSQVTMMFWYRQQPGQSLTLIATANQGSEATYESGFVIDKFPISRPNLTFSTLTVSNMSPEDSSIYLCSVEEIGMTAEAFFGQGTRLTVV.

This CDR3 is CASSLAGFDGYTF. In DNA form, the CDR3 reads TGTGCCAGCAGCCTAGCAGGGTTCGATGGCTACACCTTC. This chain joins TRBV5-6 and TRBJ1-2; perhaps TRBD1 as D (5 bases). V shed 4 bases and J shed 6 bases, with 13 bases lying between them. Germline V gene sequence: CDR1 SGHDT, CDR2 YYEEEE. CDR3 length: 13 residues.

The CDR3 DNA follows: TGTGCCAGCAGTGGCCCGGGGGGACGCAGCAATCAGCCCCAGCATTTT. Translating gives CASSGPGGRSNQPQHF. The chain links TRBV2 to TRBJ1-5; the D gene is possibly TRBD1 (5 bases). CDR1 SNHLY and CDR2 FYNNEI come from the germline V gene. The CDR3 has 16 amino acids. V lost 4 bases and J lost 1, with 14 bases in between.

This chain joins TRBV7-9 and TRBJ2-1; D ambiguous. Trimming cost V 2 bases and J 5 bases, with 7 bases left between them. This CDR3 has 13 residues. Germline assignment: CDR1 SEHNR and CDR2 FQNEAQ (reference sequence). The CDR3 DNA is TGTGCCAGCAGCTTATGGTCGAACAATGAGCAGTTCTTC. This translates into CASSLWSNNEQFF. The full variable domain, rest sourced from reference TRBV7-9 and TRBJ2-1, is DTGVSQNPRHKITKRGQNVTFRCDPISEHNRLYWYRQTLGQGPEFLTYFQNEAQLEKSRLLSDRFSAERPKGSFSTLEIQRTEQGDSAMYLCASSLWSNNEQFFGPGTRLTVL.

The gene calls are TRBV7-8 and TRBJ2-3, with 7 bases fitting TRBD2. CDR1 and CDR2 (germline): SGHVS, FQNEAQ. Trimming cost V 2 bases and J 1 base; bases outside gene matches: 15. This CDR3 region has 19 residues. CDR3 sequence: CASSLWGGVGGSGTDTQYF. Here the CDR3 DNA reads TGTGCCAGCAGCTTATGGGGGGGGGTCGGTGGTTCGGGCACAGATACGCAGTATTTT.

J is TRBJ2-5 and V is TRBV5-1; 9 bases are a match to TRBD1. Germline V gene sequence: CDR1 SGHRS, CDR2 YFSETQ. CDR3 length: 14 residues. Losses at the gene ends were 9 bases for V and 5 bases for J; bases not matched to a gene: 11. Written as DNA, the CDR3 is TGCGCCACCAGTCCGGGACAGGGCTTTGAGACCCAGTACTTC. It encodes CATSPGQGFETQYF.

The chain combines TRBV5-6 with TRBJ2-5; 8 bases fit TRBD2. Germline V gene data show CDR1 as SGHDT and CDR2 as YYEEEE. J gave up 2 bases and V 1 base, and 4 bases lay outside the gene matches. The CDR3 covers 15 residues. The CDR3 DNA follows: TGTGCCAGCAGCTTGCGAGCGGGAGTTCAAGAGACCCAGTACTTC. Translation: CASSLRAGVQETQYF. Full variable domain (rest looked up from reference TRBV5-6 and TRBJ2-5): DAGVTQSPTHLIKTRGQQVTLRCSPKSGHDTVSWYQQALGQGPQFIFQYYEEEERQRGNFPDRFSGHQFPNYSSELNVNALLLGDSALYLCASSLRAGVQETQYFGPGTRLLVL.

Of note for this clonotype: This may be a read error, as it is one base from a much larger clone. The chain links TRBV4-1 to TRBJ2-1; D unclear. Germline V CDR1 and CDR2: MGHRA, YSYEKL. Trimming pared 0 bases from V and 8 bases from J, leaving 11 bases between. This CDR3 spans 14 amino acids. This chain's CDR3 is CASSQDSVRDEQFF. DNA of the CDR3: TGCGCCAGCAGCCAAGATTCGGTTCGGGATGAGCAGTTCTTC.

This clonotype was recorded at least ten times. The chain joins TRBV7-8 to TRBJ2-1, with no clear D. The CDR3 has 17 amino acids. Germline assignment: CDR1 SGHVS and CDR2 FQNEAQ. The ends were cut back, 1 base at V and 0 bases at J, with 13 bases in the middle. The CDR3 is CASSLVLVPSSYNEQFF. In DNA form, the CDR3 reads TGTGCCAGCAGCTTAGTGCTAGTCCCGAGCTCCTACAATGAGCAGTTCTTC.

Of note for this clonotype: A clone one base away is much larger, so this may be a read error. No conserved phenylalanine or tryptophan is present at the end of the CDR3, so a read error is the likely explanation. The rearrangement links TRBV29-1 to TRBJ1-2; no reliable D call. The CDR3 runs 12 residues. V lost 0 bases and J lost 7, with 9 bases in between. Germline values: CDR1 SQVTM, CDR2 ANQGSEA. In DNA form, the CDR3 reads TGCAGCGTTGAAGATCCCGGGTTTGGCTACACCTAC. Amino acids: CSVEDPGFGYTY.

This clonotype was detected a few times. At one end, the junction sequence differs from germline, possibly due to a read error. The J gene is TRBJ2-7, the V gene TRBV7-9; D is tentatively TRBD1 or TRBD2 (5 bases each). This CDR3 comprises 12 residues. Germline-derived CDR1 and CDR2 are SEHNR and FQNEAQ (reference sequence). In DNA, the CDR3 is TGTGCCAGCAGCTTAGGTCCGGGGCCCTGGGGATTC. Protein: CASSLGPGPWGF.

The chain couples TRBV3-1 to TRBJ2-2; D is possibly TRBD1 (5 bases). Germline loops: CDR1 LGHDT, CDR2 YNNKEL (reference sequence). The germline V and J ends were trimmed by 2 bases and 6 bases, with 10 bases remaining between them. The CDR3 extends over 14 amino acids. The CDR3, as DNA: TGTGCCAGCAGCCAATTAGGGGCATCCGGGGAGCTGTTTTTT. Encoded protein: CASSQLGASGELFF.

The CDR3 DNA reads TGTGCCAGCAGTTTAACAGGCACTCAGCCCCAGCATTTT. This sequence encodes CASSLTGTQPQHF. J is TRBJ1-5 and V is TRBV12-3 or TRBV12-4; D perhaps matches TRBD1 (5 bases). The CDR3 extends over 13 amino acids. Deletions cut 2 bases from V and 6 bases from J, with 8 bases between.

This clonotype was counted between two and nine times. The CDR3 loop reads CAIGGLEQETQYF. CDR3 coding DNA: TGTGCCATAGGGGGACTAGAACAAGAGACCCAGTACTTC. The chain links TRBV28 to TRBJ2-5; 8 bases map to TRBD2. The CDR3 runs to 13 residues. The ends lost 10 bases at V and 2 bases at J; junction bases unmatched: 6. Germline lookup yields CDR1 MDHEN and CDR2 SYDVKM.

V usage is TRBV15 and J usage is TRBJ2-1, with D maybe TRBD2 (6 bases). This CDR3 has 14 amino acids. V was trimmed by 5 bases and J by 10 bases, leaving 18 bases between them. Looked up from germline, CDR1 is LNHNV and CDR2 is YYDKDF (reference sequence). The DNA of the CDR3 is TGTGCCACCAGCCCGGATTGGGAGGAAAGGGAGCAGTTCTTC. Encoded protein: CATSPDWEEREQFF.

This clonotype was counted a few times. This chain links TRBV12-3 or TRBV12-4 with TRBJ2-1, with D perhaps TRBD1 (6 bases). This CDR3 has 15 residues. Trimming removed 2 bases from V and 6 bases from J, with 14 bases in between. CDR3 DNA: TGTGCCAGCAGTTTAATACAGGGCCTACTCAATGAGCAGTTCTTC. It is translated as CASSLIQGLLNEQFF.

The sample holds many counts of this clonotype. V usage is TRBV5-1 and J usage is TRBJ2-1; 10 bases map to TRBD2. Germline lookup yields CDR1 SGHRS and CDR2 YFSETQ. The CDR3 loop spans 18 amino acids. J gave up 0 bases and V 0 bases, and 6 bases lay outside the gene matches. CDR3 nucleotide sequence: TGCGCCAGCAGCTTGGGGACTAGCGGTGTCCTCTCCTACAATGAGCAGTTCTTC. Protein sequence: CASSLGTSGVLSYNEQFF.

This chain connects TRBV5-5 to TRBJ1-4, with 8 bases that match TRBD1. This CDR3 comprises 16 residues. With 4 bases clipped from V and 2 bases from J, the junction kept 7 bases outside the gene matches. The germline V gene encodes CDR1 SGHKS and CDR2 YYEKEE (reference sequence). CDR3 protein: CASSLGQAWTNEKLFF. CDR3 nucleotides: TGTGCCAGCAGCCTGGGACAGGCTTGGACTAATGAAAAACTGTTTTTT.

The V and J genes are TRBV29-1 and TRBJ2-7; D not certain. V was trimmed by 4 bases and J by 2 bases, leaving 15 bases between them. This CDR3 spans 14 amino acids. CDR1 SQVTM and CDR2 ANQGSEA come from the germline V gene. Here the CDR3 DNA reads TGCAGCGTTGGGTTTGGTAGAGCTCCCTACGAGCAGTACTTC. Encoded protein: CSVGFGRAPYEQYF.

The table lists this clonotype with many counts. The rearrangement uses TRBV12-3 or TRBV12-4 and TRBJ1-1; D not resolved. CDR3 length equals 13 residues. Trimming cost V 6 bases and J 3 bases, with 11 bases left between them. CDR3 sequence reads: CASSLMEDTEAFF. DNA for the CDR3: TGTGCCAGCAGCCTTATGGAGGACACTGAAGCTTTCTTT.

This clonotype was counted at least ten times. The V and J genes are TRBV12-3 or TRBV12-4 and TRBJ2-7, with D perhaps assigned TRBD1 or TRBD2 (5 bases each). The CDR3 runs to 14 residues. Trimming took off 5 bases at V and 7 bases at J, with 18 bases between the two ends. The CDR3 spells CASSVGTDRSEQYF. CDR3 in DNA: TGTGCCAGCAGTGTCGGGACGGATCGTTCGGAGCAGTACTTC.

This clonotype was detected a few times. V gene TRBV29-1 combines with J gene TRBJ1-1; D unresolved. V was trimmed by 4 bases and J by 8 bases, leaving 17 bases between them. The germline gives CDR1 SQVTM, CDR2 ANQGSEA. The length of the CDR3 is 13 residues. In DNA form, the CDR3 reads TGCAGCGTTGCCGGAGGCAAAAATGGAGAAGCTTTCTTT. It encodes CSVAGGKNGEAFF.

This clonotype was seen a handful of times. The J gene is TRBJ1-3, the V gene TRBV5-1; 10 bases are a match to TRBD1. Germline assignment: CDR1 SGHRS and CDR2 YFSETQ. Trimming cost V 3 bases and J 7 bases; bases outside gene matches: 4. The CDR3 is 14 amino acids. The CDR3 here is CASSWGQGWNTIYF. The CDR3 coding sequence is TGCGCCAGCAGCTGGGGACAGGGGTGGAACACCATATATTTT.

This clonotype has at least ten counts. This chain connects TRBV12-3 or TRBV12-4 to TRBJ1-1, with a weak D call TRBD1 (5 bases). V lost 7 bases, J lost 0 bases, and 12 bases lay in between. The CDR3 totals 14 residues. The CDR3 reads CASILGLLNTEAFF. DNA for the CDR3: TGTGCCAGCATCTTGGGACTGTTGAACACTGAAGCTTTCTTT.

Concerning this clonotype: One end of the junction varies from germline; a read error may be responsible. This chain uses TRBV5-1 with TRBJ2-7; D remains unclear. Germline V gene lookup returns CDR1 SGHRS and CDR2 YFSETQ. The CDR3 spans 14 residues. This CDR3 reads CANSETPSSYEQYF. The CDR3 bases are TGCGCCAACAGCGAAACCCCTAGCTCCTACGAGCAGTACTTC.

The rearrangement joins TRBV28 to TRBJ2-3; D gene uncertain. Germline V gene data show CDR1 as MDHEN and CDR2 as SYDVKM. V was pared by 5 bases and J by 4 bases, with 13 bases between. This CDR3 spans 14 amino acids. Written as DNA, the CDR3 is TGTGCCAGCAGTCCCGTCCGTGTTCCAGATACGCAGTATTTT. Its translation is CASSPVRVPDTQYF.

The rearrangement uses TRBV6-2 or TRBV6-3 and TRBJ1-5; unclear D gene. Germline CDR1 MNHEY, CDR2 SVGEGT. V lost 10 bases to trimming and J lost 3 bases, with 13 bases between them. The CDR3 consists of 13 residues. In nucleotides, the CDR3 is TGTGCCACCAGCGGAGGAAACAATCAGCCCCAGCATTTT. Its translation is CATSGGNNQPQHF.

V and J are TRBV5-1 and TRBJ2-2; a possible D gene is TRBD1 (6 bases). V lost 1 base, J lost 2 bases, and 12 bases lay in between. Germline CDR1 reads SGHRS; CDR2 reads YFSETQ. This CDR3 contains 16 residues. Written as DNA, the CDR3 is TGCGCCAGCAGCTTGAGAACAGGGTCAAACACCGGGGAGCTGTTTTTT. It is translated as CASSLRTGSNTGELFF.

Many counts were recorded for this clonotype. This chain uses TRBV9 with TRBJ2-1; 7 nucleotides line up with TRBD1. With V trimmed by 2 bases and J by 9 bases, 11 bases remained unmatched. The CDR3 is made up of 15 amino acids. Germline CDR1 is SGDLS and CDR2 is YYNGEE. CDR3 sequence: CASSVLQGSGSEQFF. The CDR3 region has the DNA TGTGCCAGCAGCGTCCTACAGGGGTCTGGATCTGAGCAGTTCTTC.

Only a few counts were recorded for this clonotype. This chain uses TRBV5-1 with TRBJ2-1, with 15 bases aligning to TRBD2. The CDR3 consists of 19 residues. Per germline, CDR1 SGHRS and CDR2 YFSETQ. Unmatched junction bases numbered 8, after V lost 4 bases and J lost 0 bases. The CDR3 DNA is TGCGCCAGCAGCGCGGGACTAGCGGGGGGCTGGAGCTCCTACAATGAGCAGTTCTTC. Amino acids: CASSAGLAGGWSSYNEQFF.

The rearrangement links TRBV12-3 or TRBV12-4 to TRBJ2-5; 9 nucleotides align to TRBD2. V lost 3 bases to trimming and J lost 2 bases; unmatched junction nucleotides: 13. The CDR3 is 18 residues long. This chain's CDR3 is CASSFPRLLAGAQETQYF. DNA of the CDR3: TGTGCCAGCAGTTTCCCCCGCCTACTAGCGGGTGCACAAGAGACCCAGTACTTC.

This clonotype was detected many times. V is TRBV9 and J is TRBJ2-1; 9 positions agree with TRBD1. The CDR3 has 15 residues. V lost 1 base, J lost 4 bases, and 3 bases stayed unmatched. CDR1 SGDLS and CDR2 YYNGEE come from the germline V gene. The CDR3 coding sequence is TGTGCCAGCAGCGTAAGGGGGACAGGGTACAATGAGCAGTTCTTC. Protein: CASSVRGTGYNEQFF. Full variable domain (outside the CDR3, taken from reference TRBV9 and TRBJ2-1): DSGVTQTPKHLITATGQRVTLRCSPRSGDLSVYWYQQSLDQGLQFLIQYYNGEERAKGNILERFSAQQFPDLHSELNLSSLELGDSALYFCASSVRGTGYNEQFFGPGTRLTVL.